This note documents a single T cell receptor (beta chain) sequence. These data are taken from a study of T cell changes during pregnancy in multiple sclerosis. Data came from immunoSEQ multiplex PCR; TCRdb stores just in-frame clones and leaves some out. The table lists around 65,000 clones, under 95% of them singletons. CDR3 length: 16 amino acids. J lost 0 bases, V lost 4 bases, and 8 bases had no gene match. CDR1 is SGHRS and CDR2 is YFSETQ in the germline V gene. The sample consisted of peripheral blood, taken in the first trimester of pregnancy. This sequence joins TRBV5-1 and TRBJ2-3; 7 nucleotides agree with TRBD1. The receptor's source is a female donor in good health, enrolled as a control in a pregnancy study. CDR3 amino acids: CASSVGTASSTDTQYF. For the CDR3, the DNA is TGCGCCAGCAGCGTCGGGACAGCGTCAAGCACAGATACGCAGTATTTT.